This TCR beta chain stems from a study of blood T cell repertoires in COVID-19. V was pared by 1 base and J by 3 bases, with 9 bases between. Germline CDR1 is MDHEN and CDR2 is SYDVKM. This CDR3 is 14 amino acids long. The repertoire was sequenced with immunoSEQ multiplex PCR; TCRdb's copy has only in-frame clones and lacks some. The sample shows more than 45,000 clones, 70% to 90% of them seen only once. This TCR derives from a woman of 80 years or more with COVID-19, enrolled during active disease. The sequencing input was peripheral blood. This rearrangement joins TRBV28 to TRBJ1-1; D gene unclear. CDR3 loop: CASSLYQRDTEAFF. CDR3 nucleotides: TGTGCCAGCAGTTTATACCAACGGGACACTGAAGCTTTCTTT.